This T cell receptor (beta chain) was observed in a study of cytomegalovirus exposure and HLA in healthy donors. Study findings and constraints: Some TCR beta chains (more than 150 of them) were listed as cytomegalovirus-associated. Confirmation was obtained in vitro that a few CMV-associated chains are specific for CMV antigens.

On this clone: As yet, its antigen is unknown.

Some clones are missing from TCRdb's copy, which holds only in-frame ones; the method was immunoSEQ multiplex PCR. The sample records 90,000 or so clones, less than 85% being singletons. Germline CDR1 reads GTSNPN; CDR2 reads SVGIG (reference sequence). This CDR3 is 16 amino acids long. Losses at the gene ends were 4 bases for V and 3 bases for J; bases not matched to a gene: 9. The sequencing sample was made of PBMCs. The source of this sequence is a man younger than 30 in good health and CMV-seropositive. This sequence joins TRBV30 and TRBJ2-3; 11 nucleotides agree with TRBD2. The CDR3 reads CAWTLGLAGGTDTQYF. For the CDR3, the DNA is TGTGCCTGGACCCTGGGGCTAGCGGGAGGAACAGATACGCAGTATTTT.